These 17 T cell receptor beta chains came from one sample sequenced in a study of blood T cell repertoires in COVID-19 (dated by TCRdb to about 2020). Preparation of the library involved the immunoSEQ multiplex PCR assay. TCRdb stores this immuneACCESS table with in-frame sequences only. Part of the clones is absent; in the studies checked, under half of the shortfall reflects unresolved V genes, and no reason is known for the rest. Counted in this sample were about 440,000 clones; about 90% of them appeared once. Together, the top ten hold about 0.6% of the sample. The sample taken for sequencing was PBMCs or T cells enriched from blood (not recorded which). The receptor source for this set is a man younger than 35 who had recovered from COVID-19.

The chain combines TRBV4-1 with TRBJ1-2; D is ambiguous. The CDR3 is 14 residues long. The germline V gene encodes CDR1 MGHRA and CDR2 YSYEKL. V lost 2 bases and J lost 4, with 11 bases in between. Written as DNA, the CDR3 is TGCGCCAGCAGCCAACTCGCGCTGAGCTATGGCTACACCTTC. Its protein is CASSQLALSYGYTF.

The chain couples TRBV15 to TRBJ2-2; TRBD2 matches 14 bases. CDR3 length equals 17 residues. V dropped 4 bases and J dropped 5; count of bases not matched to a gene: 6. From germline, CDR1 is LNHNV and CDR2 YYDKDF (reference sequence). DNA for the CDR3: TGTGCCACCAGCACTCTGACTAGCGGGAGGGCGACCGGGGAGCTGTTTTTT. The encoded protein is CATSTLTSGRATGELFF.

In this sample, this clone turned up once. The chain couples TRBV18 to TRBJ2-3, with 8 bases fitting TRBD2. V lost 0 bases and J lost 10; bases outside the gene matches: 21. CDR1 is KGHSH, CDR2 LQKENI, per germline. This CDR3 region has 19 residues. The CDR3 DNA reads as TGTGCCAGCTCACCACCGGACAAGGCCCTCGCGGGACTAGTGTCTGCGCAGTATTTT. It encodes CASSPPDKALAGLVSAQYF.

The rearrangement uses TRBV29-1 and TRBJ1-2; a possible D gene is TRBD1 (5 bases). Trimming left V 4 bases short and J 4 bases short, with 16 bases between. This CDR3 spans 14 amino acids. Looked up from germline, CDR1 is SQVTM and CDR2 is ANQGSEA. Here the CDR3 DNA reads TGCAGCGTTGTCGCGGGGGGTTATGGCTATGGCTACACCTTC. Residues: CSVVAGGYGYGYTF.

This chain connects TRBV7-2 to TRBJ1-5, with D perhaps matching TRBD1 (5 bases). The germline CDR1 and CDR2 sequences are SGHTA and FQGNSA. V lost 1 base to trimming and J lost 6 bases, with 13 bases between them. CDR3 size: 15 residues. Written as DNA, the CDR3 is TGTGCCAGCAGCTTAGACGGGGGAGGCGGTCAGCCCCAGCATTTT. The encoded protein is CASSLDGGGGQPQHF.

The chain joins TRBV2 to TRBJ2-5, with 11 bases identical to TRBD1. Germline-derived CDR1 and CDR2 are SNHLY and FYNNEI. The CDR3 totals 14 residues. V dropped 4 bases and J dropped 2; count of bases not matched to a gene: 0. The CDR3 reads CASSGDRGQETQYF. In DNA, the CDR3 is TGTGCCAGCAGTGGGGACAGGGGGCAAGAGACCCAGTACTTC.

V is TRBV4-1 and J is TRBJ1-5; 7 positions agree with TRBD1. Trimming at V came to 0 bases and at J to 5 bases, leaving 4 bases not matched to a gene. Germline CDR1 and CDR2: MGHRA and YSYEKL. The CDR3 sequence is 15 residues long. The CDR3 here is CASSQDGDRYQPQHF. The CDR3 DNA reads as TGCGCCAGCAGCCAAGATGGGGACAGATATCAGCCCCAGCATTTT.

V gene TRBV28 combines with J gene TRBJ2-2; D remains unclear. The V gene's germline CDR1 is MDHEN and CDR2 SYDVKM. The CDR3 is 12 residues long. With 2 bases removed from V and 6 bases from J, the gap between germline ends came to 4 bases. In nucleotides, the CDR3 is TGTGCCAGCAGTTTAGAGGCCGGGGAGCTGTTTTTT. Residues: CASSLEAGELFF.

V usage is TRBV4-1 and J usage is TRBJ2-3; possibly TRBD1 for D (5 bases). Germline V lookup: CDR1 MGHRA, CDR2 YSYEKL. The CDR3 spans 16 residues. V shed 1 base and J shed 3 bases, with 14 bases lying between them. The CDR3 DNA reads TGCGCCAGCAGCCAAGTGACGGCAGGGAAAACAGATACGCAGTATTTT. Translating gives CASSQVTAGKTDTQYF.

This chain links TRBV12-3 or TRBV12-4 with TRBJ1-5, with 7 bases lining up with TRBD1. V shed 5 bases and J 7 bases; nucleotides not matched to a gene: 5. This CDR3 spans 13 amino acids. The DNA for the CDR3 is TGTGCCAGCAGTGACAGGGTACGCCAGCCCCAGCATTTT. Encoded protein: CASSDRVRQPQHF.

The genes are TRBV7-8 and TRBJ1-2, with D tentatively TRBD1 (6 bases). Germline V gene data show CDR1 as SGHVS and CDR2 as FQNEAQ. With 5 bases removed from V and 3 bases from J, the gap between germline ends came to 13 bases. The CDR3 loop spans 14 amino acids. The CDR3 here is CASSLQGEDYGYTF. The CDR3 bases are TGTGCCAGCAGCCTACAGGGTGAAGACTATGGCTACACCTTC. Full variable domain (missing parts from reference TRBV7-8 and TRBJ1-2): GAGVSQSPRYKVAKRGQDVALRCDPISGHVSLFWYQQALGQGPEFLTYFQNEAQLDKSGLPSDRFFAERPEGSVSTLKIQRTQQEDSAVYLCASSLQGEDYGYTFGSGTRLTVV.

This clone has just one count. This chain joins TRBV7-2 and TRBJ2-7; D ambiguous. CDR1 SGHTA and CDR2 FQGNSA come from the germline V gene. The CDR3 is made up of 14 amino acids. V was shortened by 3 bases and J by 3 bases, with 12 bases between the two germline ends. DNA for the CDR3: TGTGCCAGCAGCTTGACTCGTTGGGTCTACGAGCAGTACTTC. It specifies CASSLTRWVYEQYF. The full variable domain, in which reference TRBV7-2 and TRBJ2-7 provide the parts outside the CDR3, is GAGVSQSPSNKVTEKGKDVELRCDPISGHTALYWYRQSLGQGLEFLIYFQGNSAPDKSGLPSDRFSAERTGGSVSTLTIQRTQQEDSAVYLCASSLTRWVYEQYFGPGTRLTVT.

The CDR3 DNA reads as TGTGCCAGCAGCGCCACAGACAGAACGAACACCGGGGAGCTGTTTTTT. It codes for CASSATDRTNTGELFF. This chain links TRBV9 with TRBJ2-2; possible D gene TRBD1, 5 bases. Germline V gene sequence: CDR1 SGDLS, CDR2 YYNGEE. The V and J ends lost 3 bases and 0 bases respectively, with 12 bases between them. The CDR3 has 16 residues.

This clone was seen just once. The V call is TRBV7-8, the J call TRBJ1-2, with TRBD1 matching 7 bases. The CDR3 loop spans 13 amino acids. V dropped 3 bases and J dropped 6; count of bases not matched to a gene: 4. The germline gives CDR1 SGHVS, CDR2 FQNEAQ. CDR3 nucleotides: TGTGCCAGCAGCTTTAGGGACAGAGATGGCTACACCTTC. The encoded protein is CASSFRDRDGYTF.

The chain combines TRBV5-1 with TRBJ2-2, with 7 bases matching TRBD1. J gave up 6 bases and V 0 bases, and 8 bases lay outside the gene matches. The CDR3 extends over 16 amino acids. Looked up from germline, CDR1 is SGHRS and CDR2 is YFSETQ. Here the CDR3 reads CASSLGPTGVAGELFF. The CDR3 DNA is TGCGCCAGCAGCTTGGGGCCAACAGGGGTCGCCGGGGAGCTGTTTTTT.

The chain uses TRBV12-3 or TRBV12-4 and TRBJ1-1; D may be TRBD1 (5 bases). The V end was cut by 10 bases, the J end by 1 base, with 10 bases between. The CDR3 loop spans 12 amino acids. CDR3 DNA sequence: TGTGCCACCGGGGGGTGGAACACTGAAGCTTTCTTT. Protein sequence: CATGGWNTEAFF.

The rearrangement uses TRBV19 and TRBJ1-2; TRBD1 is a possible D gene (6 bases). V lost 9 bases to trimming and J lost 8 bases, with 28 bases between them. The CDR3 consists of 16 residues. From germline, CDR1 is LNHDA and CDR2 SQIVND (reference sequence). The CDR3 DNA reads as TGTGCCAGCCAAAAGGGAGGGCAGGGGCGATTAACAGGCTACACCTTC. It translates to CASQKGGQGRLTGYTF.